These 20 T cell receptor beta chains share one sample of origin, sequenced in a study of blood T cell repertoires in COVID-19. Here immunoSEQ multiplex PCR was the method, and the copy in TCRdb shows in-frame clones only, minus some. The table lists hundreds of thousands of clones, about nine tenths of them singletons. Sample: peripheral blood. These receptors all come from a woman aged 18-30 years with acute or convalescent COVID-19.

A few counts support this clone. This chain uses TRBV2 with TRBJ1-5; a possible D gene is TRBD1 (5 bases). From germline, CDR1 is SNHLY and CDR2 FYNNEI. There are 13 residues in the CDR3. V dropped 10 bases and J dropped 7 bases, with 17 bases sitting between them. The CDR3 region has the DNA TGTGCCACCAAGCCTGGGGGGGGACAGCCCCAGCATTTT. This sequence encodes CATKPGGGQPQHF.

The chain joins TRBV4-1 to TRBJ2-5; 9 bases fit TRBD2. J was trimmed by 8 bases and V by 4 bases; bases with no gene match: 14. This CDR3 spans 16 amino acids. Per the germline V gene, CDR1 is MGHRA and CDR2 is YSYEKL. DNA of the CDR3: TGCGCCAGCAGCCGTGCGGGGGGGCGGATGGTAAGAACCCAGTACTTC. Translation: CASSRAGGRMVRTQYF.

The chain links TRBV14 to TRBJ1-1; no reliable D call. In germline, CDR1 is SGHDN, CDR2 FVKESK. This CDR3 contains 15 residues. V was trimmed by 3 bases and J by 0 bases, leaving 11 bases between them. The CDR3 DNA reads TGTGCCAGCAGCCAGGAGGGTTTCCTGAACACTGAAGCTTTCTTT. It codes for CASSQEGFLNTEAFF.

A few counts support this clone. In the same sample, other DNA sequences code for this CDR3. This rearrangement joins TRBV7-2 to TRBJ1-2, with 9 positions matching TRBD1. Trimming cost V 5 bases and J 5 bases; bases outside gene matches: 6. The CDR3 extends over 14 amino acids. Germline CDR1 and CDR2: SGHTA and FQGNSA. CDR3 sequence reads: CASSPGQGLYGYTF. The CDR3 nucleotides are TGTGCCAGCAGCCCGGGACAGGGCCTTTATGGCTACACCTTC.

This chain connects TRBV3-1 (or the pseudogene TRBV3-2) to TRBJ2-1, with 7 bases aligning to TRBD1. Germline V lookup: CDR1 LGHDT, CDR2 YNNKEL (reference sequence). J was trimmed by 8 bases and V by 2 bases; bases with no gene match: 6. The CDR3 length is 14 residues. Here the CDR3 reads CASSQSQGVHEQFF. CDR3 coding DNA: TGTGCCAGCAGCCAATCCCAGGGGGTACATGAGCAGTTCTTC.

The CDR3 DNA reads as TGTGCCAGCAGCTTAGGGCGGAGCTCCTACGAGCAGTACTTC. Translated, it gives CASSLGRSSYEQYF. The V gene is TRBV7-2, the J gene TRBJ2-7; D is uncertain. This CDR3 is built from 14 residues. V was trimmed by 1 base and J by 0 bases, leaving 7 bases between them. Germline CDR1 is SGHTA and CDR2 is FQGNSA.

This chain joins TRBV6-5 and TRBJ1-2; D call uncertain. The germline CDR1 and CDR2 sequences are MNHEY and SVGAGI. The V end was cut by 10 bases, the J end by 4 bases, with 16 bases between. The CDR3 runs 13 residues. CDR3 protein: CATTSLPGYGYTF. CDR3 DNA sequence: TGTGCCACTACGAGTTTGCCGGGCTATGGCTACACCTTC.

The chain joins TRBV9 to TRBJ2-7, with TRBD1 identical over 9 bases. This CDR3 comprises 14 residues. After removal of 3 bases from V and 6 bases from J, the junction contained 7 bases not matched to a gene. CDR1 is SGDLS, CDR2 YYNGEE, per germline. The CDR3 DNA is TGTGCCAGCAGCGGCACAGGGGGCTCTGTCGAGCAGTACTTC. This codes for CASSGTGGSVEQYF.

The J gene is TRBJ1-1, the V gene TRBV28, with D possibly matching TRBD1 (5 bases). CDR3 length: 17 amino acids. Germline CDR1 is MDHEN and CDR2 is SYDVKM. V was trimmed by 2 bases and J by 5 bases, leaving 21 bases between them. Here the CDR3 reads CASSLVESRARKTEAFF. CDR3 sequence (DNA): TGTGCCAGCAGTTTAGTCGAATCCAGGGCGAGGAAGACTGAAGCTTTCTTT.

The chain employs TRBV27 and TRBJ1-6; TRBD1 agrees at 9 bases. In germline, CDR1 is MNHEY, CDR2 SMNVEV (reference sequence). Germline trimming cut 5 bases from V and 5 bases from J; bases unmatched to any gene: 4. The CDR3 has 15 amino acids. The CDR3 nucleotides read TGTGCCAGCAGTCCTTGGACAGGGGATAATTCACCCCTCCACTTT. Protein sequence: CASSPWTGDNSPLHF.

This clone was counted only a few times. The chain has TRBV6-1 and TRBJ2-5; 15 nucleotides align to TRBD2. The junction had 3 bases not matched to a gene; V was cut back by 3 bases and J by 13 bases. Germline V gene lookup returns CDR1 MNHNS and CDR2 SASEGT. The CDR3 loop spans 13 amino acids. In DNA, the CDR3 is TGTGCCAGCAGTGAGCCGGGACTAGCGGGGGGGTACTTC. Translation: CASSEPGLAGGYF.

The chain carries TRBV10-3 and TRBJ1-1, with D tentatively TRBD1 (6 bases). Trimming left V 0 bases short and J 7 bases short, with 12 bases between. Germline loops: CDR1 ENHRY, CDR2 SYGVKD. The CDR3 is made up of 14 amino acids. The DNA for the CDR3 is TGTGCCATCAGTGAGTCGGACAGAAGAATTGAAGCTTTCTTT. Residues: CAISESDRRIEAFF.

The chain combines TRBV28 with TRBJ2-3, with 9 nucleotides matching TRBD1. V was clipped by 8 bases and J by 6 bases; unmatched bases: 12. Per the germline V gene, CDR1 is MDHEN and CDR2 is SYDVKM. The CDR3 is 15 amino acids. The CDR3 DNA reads TGTGCCAGCTCGCCCTCCGGGACAGGGTACGATACGCAGTATTTT. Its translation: CASSPSGTGYDTQYF.

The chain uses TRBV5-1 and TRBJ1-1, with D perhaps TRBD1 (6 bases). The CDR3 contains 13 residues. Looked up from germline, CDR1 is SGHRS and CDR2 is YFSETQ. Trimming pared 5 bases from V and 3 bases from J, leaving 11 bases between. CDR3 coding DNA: TGCGCCAGCAGACAGGGAAGGGACACTGAAGCTTTCTTT. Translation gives CASRQGRDTEAFF.

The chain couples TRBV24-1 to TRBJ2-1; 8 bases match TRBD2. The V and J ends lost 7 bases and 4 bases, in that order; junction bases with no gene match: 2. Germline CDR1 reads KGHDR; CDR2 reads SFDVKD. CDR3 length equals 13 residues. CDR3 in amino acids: CATRASGYNEQFF. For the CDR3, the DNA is TGTGCCACCAGGGCTAGCGGGTACAATGAGCAGTTCTTC.

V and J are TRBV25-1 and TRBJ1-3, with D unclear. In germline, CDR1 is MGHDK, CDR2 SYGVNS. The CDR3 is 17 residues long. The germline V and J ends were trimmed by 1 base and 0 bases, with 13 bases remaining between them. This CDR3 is CASSELVSGTSGNTIYF. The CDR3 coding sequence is TGTGCCAGCAGTGAATTGGTGTCAGGTACCTCTGGAAACACCATATATTTT.

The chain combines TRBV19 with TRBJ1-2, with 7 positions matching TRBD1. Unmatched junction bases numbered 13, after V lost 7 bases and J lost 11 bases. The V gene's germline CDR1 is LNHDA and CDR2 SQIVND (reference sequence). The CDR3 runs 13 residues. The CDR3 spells CASNSDGQVAYTF. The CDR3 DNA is TGTGCCAGTAACTCCGATGGACAGGTAGCTTACACCTTC.

The CDR3 DNA is TGTGCCAGCAGCCAAGATGGGACCTCAGGGAGGCAGCCCCAGCATTTT. Translating it yields CASSQDGTSGRQPQHF. The rearrangement joins TRBV4-2 to TRBJ1-5; possible D gene TRBD1, 5 bases. In germline, CDR1 is LGHNA, CDR2 YNFKEQ. There are 16 residues in the CDR3. With 0 bases removed from V and 7 bases from J, the gap between germline ends came to 16 bases.

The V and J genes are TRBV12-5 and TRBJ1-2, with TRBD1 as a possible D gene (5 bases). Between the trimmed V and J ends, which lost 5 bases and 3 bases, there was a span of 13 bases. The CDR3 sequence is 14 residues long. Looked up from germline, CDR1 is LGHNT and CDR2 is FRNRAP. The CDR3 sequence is CASGPEGAYYGYTF. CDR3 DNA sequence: TGTGCTAGTGGTCCCGAAGGGGCGTACTATGGCTACACCTTC.

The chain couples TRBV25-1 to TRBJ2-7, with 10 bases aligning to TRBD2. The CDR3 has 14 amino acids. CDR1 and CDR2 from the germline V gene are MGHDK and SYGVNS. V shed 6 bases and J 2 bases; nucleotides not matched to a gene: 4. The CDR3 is CASRPSGGTYEQYF. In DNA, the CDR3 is TGTGCCAGCAGACCTAGCGGGGGAACCTACGAGCAGTACTTC.